This entry lists 18 T cell receptor beta chains sequenced from one sample in a study of T cells in Graves' hyperthyroidism and ophthalmopathy. TCR beta CDR3 regions were amplified from RNA transcripts. With the HTBI primer set, the TCR CDR3 went through a first round of RT-PCR. TCRdb reprocessed the multiplex PCR reads via MiXCR and lists one record per CDR3 protein. The repertoire holds fewer than 400,000 distinct CDR3 sequences, roughly 17% seen once, with roughly 33% in the top ten. Material for sequencing was blood. All receptors come from a man aged 25-40 years with Graves' hyperthyroidism.

This clonotype showed up many times. This chain connects TRBV2 to TRBJ2-1; no reliable D call. The CDR3 has 15 residues. Trimming removed 3 bases from V and 2 bases from J, with 11 bases in between. Per the germline V gene, CDR1 is SNHLY and CDR2 is FYNNEI. For the CDR3, the DNA is TGTGCCAGCAGTGATTTGCGCGTTCCCTACAATGAGCAGTTCTTC. It specifies CASSDLRVPYNEQFF.

In its sample, this clonotype was seen many times. The CDR3, as DNA: TGTGCCAGCAGCTTTCGGGGCTCCTACGAGCAGTACTTC. Residues: CASSFRGSYEQYF. The chain joins TRBV7-8 to TRBJ2-7; tentative D call: TRBD2 (5 bases). The ends were cut back, 3 bases at V and 0 bases at J, with 6 bases in the middle. The V gene's germline CDR1 is SGHVS and CDR2 FQNEAQ. The CDR3 sequence is 13 residues long.

This clonotype has more than one count but fewer than ten. Just one base apart from a much larger clone, this may be a read error. The genes are TRBV5-1 and TRBJ2-2; a weak D match, TRBD1 (6 bases). In germline, CDR1 is SGHRS, CDR2 YFSETQ. CDR3 length equals 15 residues. DNA for the CDR3: TGCGCCAGCAGCTTATCAGGGGCGAACACCGGGGAGCCGTTTTTT. The encoded protein is CASSLSGANTGEPFF.

This clonotype came up many times. The genes are TRBV2 and TRBJ2-5, with 9 bases identical to TRBD1. This CDR3 comprises 12 residues. V lost 8 bases, J lost 9 bases, and 7 bases stayed unmatched. Germline V gene data show CDR1 as SNHLY and CDR2 as FYNNEI. The CDR3 is CASLGTGFSQYF. The CDR3 coding sequence is TGTGCCAGCCTCGGGACAGGGTTTTCCCAGTACTTC.

This clonotype was seen ten or more times. DNA for the CDR3: TGCGCCAGCAGCCAAGCACGACAGGGGGGATCCTACGAGCAGTACTTC. Amino acid sequence: CASSQARQGGSYEQYF. The gene calls are TRBV4-1 and TRBJ2-7; TRBD1 matches 9 bases. The V gene's germline CDR1 is MGHRA and CDR2 YSYEKL. V was clipped by 1 base and J by 1 base; unmatched bases: 5. There are 16 residues in the CDR3.

Only a few counts were recorded for this clonotype. The V call is TRBV20-1, the J call TRBJ1-1, with 10 bases matching TRBD1. CDR3 length: 15 amino acids. V trimming: 3 bases; J trimming: 3 bases; junction bases outside the gene matches: 7. Per germline, CDR1 DFQATT and CDR2 SNEGSKA (reference sequence). CDR3 bases: TGCAGTGCTAGGGGACAGGGGAATTTGGACACTGAAGCTTTCTTT. Encoded protein: CSARGQGNLDTEAFF.

This clonotype occurred many times. The chain joins TRBV24-1 to TRBJ2-2; D possibly corresponds to TRBD1 (5 bases). CDR1 and CDR2 from the germline V gene are KGHDR and SFDVKD. The CDR3 has 16 residues. V shed 2 bases and J shed 5 bases, with 14 bases lying between them. The CDR3 nucleotides are TGTGCCACCAGTGATTGGGGCAGGCGCCCTACCGGGGAGCTGTTTTTT. Encoded protein: CATSDWGRRPTGELFF.

This clonotype was recorded many times. The chain joins TRBV27 to TRBJ2-3, with D possibly TRBD1 on 5 matching bases. The length of the CDR3 is 17 residues. The V gene's germline CDR1 is MNHEY and CDR2 SMNVEV (reference sequence). The V and J ends lost 3 bases and 1 base respectively, with 17 bases between them. CDR3 loop: CASSFFPTQTGTDTQYF. The CDR3 DNA reads as TGTGCCAGCAGTTTTTTCCCAACTCAGACAGGCACAGATACGCAGTATTTT.

The rearrangement links TRBV11-2 to TRBJ1-4, with TRBD1 identical over 7 bases. The CDR3 covers 13 residues. Germline V gene lookup returns CDR1 SGHAT and CDR2 FQNNGV. V was clipped by 3 bases and J by 12 bases; unmatched bases: 7. The DNA for the CDR3 is TGTGCCAGCAGCTTTACCCCGGGACAGCAACTGTTTTTT. Amino acid sequence: CASSFTPGQQLFF.

V and J are TRBV7-9 and TRBJ2-1; TRBD2 matches at 12 bases. This CDR3 is built from 16 residues. Germline CDR1 SEHNR, CDR2 FQNEAQ (reference sequence). V lost 8 bases, J lost 1 base, and 6 bases stayed unmatched. The CDR3 DNA reads TGTGCCAGCTCGGGGCTAGCGGGAGGGTCCTACAATGAGCAGTTCTTC. Translation gives CASSGLAGGSYNEQFF.

This clonotype was observed many times. This chain uses TRBV27 with TRBJ2-7; TRBD1 matches 7 bases. The CDR3 contains 15 residues. From germline, CDR1 is MNHEY and CDR2 SMNVEV (reference sequence). J lost 1 base, V lost 6 bases, and 9 bases had no gene match. The CDR3 DNA is TGTGCCAGCAGCCTAGACAGGGATCGATCCTACGAGCAGTACTTC. Protein product: CASSLDRDRSYEQYF.

This clonotype occurred many times. The chain links TRBV7-6 to TRBJ2-1; D may match TRBD1 or TRBD2 (5 bases each). Deletions cut 5 bases from V and 8 bases from J, with 13 bases between. This CDR3 is built from 13 residues. Germline V gene data show CDR1 as SGHVS and CDR2 as FNYEAQ. The CDR3 region has the DNA TGTGCCAGCAGCCCACTAGGGGTCTATGAGCAGTTCTTC. Translation: CASSPLGVYEQFF. Complete variable domain (other parts from reference TRBV7-6 and TRBJ2-1): GAGVSQSPRYKVTKRGQDVALRCDPISGHVSLYWYRQALGQGPEFLTYFNYEAQQDKSGLPNDRFSAERPEGSISTLTIQRTEQRDSAMYRCASSPLGVYEQFFGPGTRLTVL.

This clonotype was detected ten times or more. The chain employs TRBV3-1 and TRBJ2-3; D unresolved. CDR1 is LGHDT and CDR2 is YNNKEL in the germline V gene (reference sequence). Trimming took 2 bases from V and 6 from J, leaving 12 bases between them. The CDR3 has 14 amino acids. This CDR3 is CASSQSLLSDTQYF. DNA for the CDR3: TGTGCCAGCAGCCAATCCTTGTTGTCTGATACGCAGTATTTT.

This clonotype was observed at least ten times. The chain links TRBV20-1 to TRBJ1-1; D ambiguous. Deletions cut 3 bases from V and 2 bases from J, with 10 bases between. Germline assignment: CDR1 DFQATT and CDR2 SNEGSKA (reference sequence). This CDR3 contains 13 residues. CDR3 sequence: CSARHMGNTEAFF. The CDR3 nucleotides are TGCAGTGCTAGGCACATGGGCAACACTGAAGCTTTCTTT.

There are many counts of this clonotype. The CDR3 DNA follows: TGTGCCAGCAGCCCCGGGAGAGGCAAGCAGTACTTC. Residues: CASSPGRGKQYF. V is TRBV6-4 and J is TRBJ2-7; the D gene is possibly TRBD2 (6 bases). This CDR3 has 12 residues. The germline CDR1 and CDR2 sequences are MRHNA and SNTAGT. V was trimmed by 6 bases and J by 8 bases, leaving 14 bases between them.

This clonotype has a count of ten or more. The rearrangement links TRBV5-1 to TRBJ2-1; 10 bases are a match to TRBD2. In germline, CDR1 is SGHRS, CDR2 YFSETQ. This CDR3 has 16 amino acids. The trim removed 1 base at V and 0 bases at J, leaving 1 base unmatched. CDR3 region: CASSLPSGSSYNEQFF. The CDR3 bases are TGCGCCAGCAGCTTGCCTAGCGGGAGCTCCTACAATGAGCAGTTCTTC.

This clonotype was found many times. The V gene is TRBV6-1, the J gene TRBJ2-3, with D possibly being TRBD1 (7 bases). The CDR3 is 14 amino acids. Between the trimmed V and J ends, which lost 5 bases and 4 bases, there was a span of 13 bases. CDR1 MNHNS and CDR2 SASEGT come from the germline V gene. The CDR3 coding sequence is TGTGCCAGCAGTCTCTTCAGGGGGGCAGATACGCAGTATTTT. Protein sequence: CASSLFRGADTQYF.

V is TRBV5-1 and J is TRBJ1-4; unclear D gene. Trimming shortened V by 3 bases and J by 8 bases, and 11 bases separated the two germline ends. The germline V gene has CDR1 SGHRS and CDR2 YFSETQ. The CDR3 consists of 13 residues. The CDR3 sequence: CASSSSPGEKLFF. CDR3 DNA: TGCGCCAGCAGCTCAAGCCCCGGGGAAAAACTGTTTTTT.